The 21 T cell receptor beta chains in this list originate from one sample, sequenced in a study of technical replicates of blood from a few donors. Libraries were prepared by immunoSEQ multiplex PCR; TCRdb keeps only in-frame clonotypes and omits some of them. The sample lists around 74,000 clones, approximately 86% occurring once. The source material was PBMCs. The source of these receptors is a human donor in good health. Some clones in this sample may be carry-over from other donors' samples.

The rearrangement links TRBV27 to TRBJ2-3; the D gene is possibly TRBD2 (6 bases). The V end was cut by 2 bases, the J end by 1 base, with 13 bases between. In germline, CDR1 is MNHEY, CDR2 SMNVEV (reference sequence). CDR3 length: 16 residues. CDR3 in amino acids: CASSLVGSSGTDTQYF. CDR3 bases: TGTGCCAGCAGTTTAGTCGGGTCTAGCGGCACAGATACGCAGTATTTT.

The rearrangement uses TRBV20-1 and TRBJ2-5; D unclear. Germline CDR1 DFQATT, CDR2 SNEGSKA (reference sequence). Trimming removed 0 bases from V and 5 bases from J, with 4 bases in between. The CDR3 length is 11 residues. The CDR3 spells CSARDQETQYF. The CDR3 DNA reads as TGCAGTGCTAGAGATCAGGAGACCCAGTACTTC.

This clone came up a few times. The CDR3 loop reads CASTRANTEAFF. For the CDR3, the DNA is TGTGCCAGCACCCGAGCTAACACTGAAGCTTTCTTT. V gene TRBV5-6 combines with J gene TRBJ1-1; D is unclear. The V end was cut by 6 bases, the J end by 2 bases, with 8 bases between. Germline CDR1 is SGHDT and CDR2 is YYEEEE. The CDR3 covers 12 residues.

The J gene is TRBJ2-3, the V gene TRBV4-2, with D maybe TRBD2 (5 bases). Trimming took 0 bases from V and 0 from J, leaving 10 bases between them. The CDR3 loop spans 16 amino acids. The germline V gene has CDR1 LGHNA and CDR2 YNFKEQ. CDR3 protein: CASSQDLAFSTDTQYF. The CDR3 DNA reads TGTGCCAGCAGCCAAGATTTAGCGTTTAGCACAGATACGCAGTATTTT.

V and J are TRBV19 and TRBJ1-1; D unclear. Trimming shortened V by 7 bases and J by 3 bases, and 21 bases separated the two germline ends. Germline values: CDR1 LNHDA, CDR2 SQIVND (reference sequence). There are 16 residues in the CDR3. CDR3 coding DNA: TGTGCCAGTACCATTTGGAGTGTGTTAGCAGACACTGAAGCTTTCTTT. The encoded protein is CASTIWSVLADTEAFF.

The J gene is TRBJ1-2, the V gene TRBV30; D unclear. CDR1 is GTSNPN, CDR2 SVGIG, per germline (reference sequence). With 2 bases removed from V and 7 bases from J, the gap between germline ends came to 11 bases. The CDR3 has 12 residues. The CDR3 here is CAWSPGHGGYTF. In nucleotides, the CDR3 is TGTGCCTGGAGTCCAGGCCACGGTGGCTACACCTTC.

The J gene is TRBJ2-5, the V gene TRBV5-1; TRBD2 might be the D (5 bases). The CDR3 spans 17 residues. Looked up from germline, CDR1 is SGHRS and CDR2 is YFSETQ. Trimming removed 0 bases at V and 3 bases at J, with 18 bases between. CDR3 region: CASSLDGWLADKETQYF. In nucleotides, the CDR3 is TGCGCCAGCAGCTTGGACGGGTGGCTAGCCGACAAAGAGACCCAGTACTTC. Together with reference TRBV5-1 and TRBJ2-5, the CDR3 gives the full variable domain: KAGVTQTPRYLIKTRGQQVTLSCSPISGHRSVSWYQQTPGQGLQFLFEYFSETQRNKGNFPGRFSGRQFSNSRSEMNVSTLELGDSALYLCASSLDGWLADKETQYFGPGTRLLVL.

The J gene is TRBJ1-2, the V gene TRBV4-3; 7 bases align to TRBD1. There are 14 residues in the CDR3. Germline loops: CDR1 LGHNA, CDR2 YSLEER. V dropped 3 bases and J dropped 4; count of bases not matched to a gene: 5. The CDR3 bases are TGCGCCAGCAGCCAGGGGACAGACGGCTATGGCTACACCTTC. Its translation: CASSQGTDGYGYTF.

J is TRBJ2-2 and V is TRBV4-3; TRBD1 might be the D (5 bases). From germline, CDR1 is LGHNA and CDR2 YSLEER. With 0 bases removed from V and 6 bases from J, the gap between germline ends came to 8 bases. The CDR3 length is 14 residues. The DNA of the CDR3 is TGCGCCAGCAGCCAAGATAGGGGATCCGGGGAGCTGTTTTTT. Its protein product is CASSQDRGSGELFF.

The chain links TRBV9 to TRBJ2-5; the match to TRBD1 covers 7 bases. Germline trimming cut 4 bases from V and 4 bases from J; bases unmatched to any gene: 4. The CDR3 has 13 residues. CDR1 SGDLS and CDR2 YYNGEE come from the germline V gene. CDR3 in amino acids: CASSRGRGETQYF. In DNA form, the CDR3 reads TGTGCCAGCAGCAGGGGGCGCGGAGAGACCCAGTACTTC. Full variable domain (outside the CDR3, taken from reference TRBV9 and TRBJ2-5): DSGVTQTPKHLITATGQRVTLRCSPRSGDLSVYWYQQSLDQGLQFLIQYYNGEERAKGNILERFSAQQFPDLHSELNLSSLELGDSALYFCASSRGRGETQYFGPGTRLLVL.

J is TRBJ1-3 and V is TRBV25-1, with D possibly being TRBD1 (6 bases). V shed 7 bases and J shed 0 bases, with 10 bases lying between them. The CDR3 length is 14 residues. From germline, CDR1 is MGHDK and CDR2 SYGVNS. The CDR3 region is CASKKDSSGNTIYF. DNA for the CDR3: TGTGCCAGCAAAAAGGACAGCTCTGGAAACACCATATATTTT.

The rearrangement links TRBV7-2 to TRBJ2-1; 7 positions agree with TRBD2. Per germline, CDR1 SGHTA and CDR2 FQGNSA. CDR3 length: 13 residues. V dropped 5 bases and J dropped 3; count of bases not matched to a gene: 1. CDR3 loop: CASSGGVYNEQFF. CDR3 DNA: TGTGCCAGCAGCGGGGGGGTCTACAATGAGCAGTTCTTC. The full variable domain, rest sourced from reference TRBV7-2 and TRBJ2-1, is GAGVSQSPSNKVTEKGKDVELRCDPISGHTALYWYRQSLGQGLEFLIYFQGNSAPDKSGLPSDRFSAERTGGSVSTLTIQRTQQEDSAVYLCASSGGVYNEQFFGPGTRLTVL.

The chain combines TRBV6-1 with TRBJ1-2; D call uncertain. Germline V gene sequence: CDR1 MNHNS, CDR2 SASEGT. The CDR3 runs to 14 residues. The V and J ends lost 3 bases and 2 bases respectively, with 10 bases between them. The CDR3 DNA reads as TGTGCCAGCAGTGAGCAGACGGGGAACTATGGCTACACCTTC. Its protein product is CASSEQTGNYGYTF.

V usage is TRBV5-1 and J usage is TRBJ1-1, with 7 positions matching TRBD1. The CDR3 spans 15 residues. V was clipped by 0 bases and J by 8 bases; unmatched bases: 10. The V gene's germline CDR1 is SGHRS and CDR2 YFSETQ. The CDR3 protein is CASSLGERTGSEAFF. Here the CDR3 DNA reads TGCGCCAGCAGCTTGGGGGAACGGACAGGTTCCGAAGCTTTCTTT.

The J gene is TRBJ2-7, the V gene TRBV11-2; TRBD2 agrees at 7 bases. Unmatched junction bases numbered 4, after V lost 2 bases and J lost 3 bases. Per the germline V gene, CDR1 is SGHAT and CDR2 is FQNNGV. This CDR3 contains 14 residues. For the CDR3, the DNA is TGTGCCAGCAGCTTACCGGGAGGTCACTACGAGCAGTACTTC. Residues: CASSLPGGHYEQYF. Together with reference TRBV11-2 and TRBJ2-7, the CDR3 gives the full variable domain: EAGVAQSPRYKIIEKRQSVAFWCNPISGHATLYWYQQILGQGPKLLIQFQNNGVVDDSQLPKDRFSAERLKGVDSTLKIQPAKLEDSAVYLCASSLPGGHYEQYFGPGTRLTVT.

The rearrangement joins TRBV7-9 to TRBJ2-1, with TRBD2 matching 11 bases. The J segment lost 4 bases and the V segment lost 3 bases, leaving 2 bases of the junction unmatched. The CDR3 sequence is 15 residues long. CDR1 is SEHNR, CDR2 FQNEAQ, per germline (reference sequence). In DNA, the CDR3 is TGTGCCAGCAGCTTTAGCGGGGGGGCATACAATGAGCAGTTCTTC. It is translated as CASSFSGGAYNEQFF.

The chain has TRBV10-3 and TRBJ1-5, with 7 bases that match TRBD1. The CDR3 extends over 15 amino acids. In germline, CDR1 is ENHRY, CDR2 SYGVKD. The V segment lost 3 bases and the J segment 4 bases; nucleotides outside the gene matches: 6. CDR3 protein: CAISDSDRSNQPQHF. CDR3 DNA: TGTGCCATCAGTGACTCGGACAGGAGTAATCAGCCCCAGCATTTT.

CDR3 in amino acids: CASSPGHYSGANVLTF. CDR3 nucleotide sequence: TGTGCCAGCAGTCCGGGACACTACTCTGGGGCCAACGTCCTGACTTTC. The J gene is TRBJ2-6, the V gene TRBV2; D might be TRBD1 (6 bases). V dropped 5 bases and J dropped 0 bases, with 11 bases sitting between them. Germline V gene data show CDR1 as SNHLY and CDR2 as FYNNEI. CDR3 size: 16 residues.

The genes are TRBV9 and TRBJ2-2; TRBD2 matches at 13 bases. V was pared by 0 bases and J by 3 bases, with 2 bases of the junction left unmatched. The length of the CDR3 is 17 residues. Per the germline V gene, CDR1 is SGDLS and CDR2 is YYNGEE. CDR3 bases: TGTGCCAGCAGCGTAGTCGGACTAGCGGGAGACACCGGGGAGCTGTTTTTT. As protein: CASSVVGLAGDTGELFF. Full variable domain (outside the CDR3, taken from reference TRBV9 and TRBJ2-2): DSGVTQTPKHLITATGQRVTLRCSPRSGDLSVYWYQQSLDQGLQFLIQYYNGEERAKGNILERFSAQQFPDLHSELNLSSLELGDSALYFCASSVVGLAGDTGELFFGEGSRLTVL.

The chain links TRBV2 to TRBJ2-2, with D uncertain. With 6 bases removed from V and 2 bases from J, the gap between germline ends came to 16 bases. The germline CDR1 and CDR2 sequences are SNHLY and FYNNEI. The CDR3 length is 16 residues. The CDR3, as DNA: TGTGCCAGCAGCGGAGAGCAGTCATCTAACACCGGGGAGCTGTTTTTT. Residues: CASSGEQSSNTGELFF.

This chain links TRBV5-6 with TRBJ2-7, with 9 bases lining up with TRBD2. Germline-derived CDR1 and CDR2 are SGHDT and YYEEEE. CDR3 length equals 14 residues. Trimming cost V 2 bases and J 4 bases; bases outside gene matches: 4. The CDR3 DNA follows: TGTGCCAGCAGCTTATTAGCGGGAGTATACGAGCAGTACTTC. Amino acid sequence: CASSLLAGVYEQYF.